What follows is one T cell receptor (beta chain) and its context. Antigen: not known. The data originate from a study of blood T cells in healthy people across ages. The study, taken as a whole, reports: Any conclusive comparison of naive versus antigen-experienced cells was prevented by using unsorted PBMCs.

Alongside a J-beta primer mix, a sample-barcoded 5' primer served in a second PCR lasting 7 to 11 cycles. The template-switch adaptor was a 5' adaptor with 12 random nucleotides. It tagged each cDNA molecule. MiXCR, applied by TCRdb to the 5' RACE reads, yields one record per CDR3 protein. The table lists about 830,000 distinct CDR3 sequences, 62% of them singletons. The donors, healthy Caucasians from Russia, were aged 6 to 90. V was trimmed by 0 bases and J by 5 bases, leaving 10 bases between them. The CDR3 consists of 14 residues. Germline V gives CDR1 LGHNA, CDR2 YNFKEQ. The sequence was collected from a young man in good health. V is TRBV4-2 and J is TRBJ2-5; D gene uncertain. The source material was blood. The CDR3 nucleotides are TGTGCCAGCAGCCAAGAGGCGCAGGTGGAGACCCAGTACTTC. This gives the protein CASSQEAQVETQYF.